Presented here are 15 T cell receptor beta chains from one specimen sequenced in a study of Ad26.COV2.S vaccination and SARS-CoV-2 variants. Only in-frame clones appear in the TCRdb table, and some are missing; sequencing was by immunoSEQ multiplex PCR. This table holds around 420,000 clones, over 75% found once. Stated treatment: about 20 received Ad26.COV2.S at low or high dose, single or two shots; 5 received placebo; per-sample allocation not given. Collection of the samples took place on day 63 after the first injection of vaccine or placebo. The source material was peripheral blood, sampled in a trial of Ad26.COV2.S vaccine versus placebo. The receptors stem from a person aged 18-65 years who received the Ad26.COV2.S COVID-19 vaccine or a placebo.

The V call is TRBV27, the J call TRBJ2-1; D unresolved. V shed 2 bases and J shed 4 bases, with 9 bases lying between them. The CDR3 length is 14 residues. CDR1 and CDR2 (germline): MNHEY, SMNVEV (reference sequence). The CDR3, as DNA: TGTGCCAGCAGTTTAGGGATAATTTACAATGAGCAGTTCTTC. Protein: CASSLGIIYNEQFF.

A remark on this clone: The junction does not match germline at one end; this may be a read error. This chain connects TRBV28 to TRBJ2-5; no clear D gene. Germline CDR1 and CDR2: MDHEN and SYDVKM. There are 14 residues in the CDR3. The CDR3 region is CASSLVRVPHLANF. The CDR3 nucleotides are TGTGCCAGCAGTTTAGTTAGAGTCCCACACCTTGCCAACTTC.

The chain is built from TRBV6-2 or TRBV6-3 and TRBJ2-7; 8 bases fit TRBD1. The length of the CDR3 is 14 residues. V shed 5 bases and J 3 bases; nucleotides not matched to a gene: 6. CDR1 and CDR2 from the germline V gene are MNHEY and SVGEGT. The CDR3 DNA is TGTGCCAGCAGTCAGACAGGGGTTCTCTACGAGCAGTACTTC. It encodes CASSQTGVLYEQYF.

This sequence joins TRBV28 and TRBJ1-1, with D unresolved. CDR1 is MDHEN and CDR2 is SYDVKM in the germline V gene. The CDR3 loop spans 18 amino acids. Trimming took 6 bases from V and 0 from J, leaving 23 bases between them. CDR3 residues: CASSPPRGIRQMNTEAFF. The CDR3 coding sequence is TGTGCCAGCAGCCCACCCCGGGGTATAAGGCAAATGAACACTGAAGCTTTCTTT.

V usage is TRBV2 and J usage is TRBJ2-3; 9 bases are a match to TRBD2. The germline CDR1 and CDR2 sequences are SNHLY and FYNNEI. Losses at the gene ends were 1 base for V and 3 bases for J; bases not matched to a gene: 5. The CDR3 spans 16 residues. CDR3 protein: CASSEVIGLATDTQYF. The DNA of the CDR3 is TGTGCCAGCAGTGAAGTCATAGGACTAGCGACAGATACGCAGTATTTT.

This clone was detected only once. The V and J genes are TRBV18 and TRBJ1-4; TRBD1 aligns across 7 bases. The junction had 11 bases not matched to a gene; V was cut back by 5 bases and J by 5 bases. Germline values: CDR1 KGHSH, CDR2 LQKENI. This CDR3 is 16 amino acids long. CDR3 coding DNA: TGTGCCAGCTCAACACAAGCGGGACAGCTAAATGAAAAACTGTTTTTT. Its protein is CASSTQAGQLNEKLFF.

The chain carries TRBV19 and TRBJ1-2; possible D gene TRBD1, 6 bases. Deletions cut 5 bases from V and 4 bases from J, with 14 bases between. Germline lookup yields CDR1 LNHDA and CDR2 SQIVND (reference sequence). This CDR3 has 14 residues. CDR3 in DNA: TGTGCCAGTAGTCTCCCCCGGGGGCTCTATGGCTACACCTTC. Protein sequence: CASSLPRGLYGYTF.

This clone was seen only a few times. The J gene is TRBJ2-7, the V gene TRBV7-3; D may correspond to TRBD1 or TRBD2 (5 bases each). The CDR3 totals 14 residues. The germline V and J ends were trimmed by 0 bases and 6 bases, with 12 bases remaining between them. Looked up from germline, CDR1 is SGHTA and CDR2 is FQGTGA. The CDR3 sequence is CASSLTPRGGEQYF. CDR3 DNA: TGTGCCAGCAGCTTAACCCCCCGTGGGGGCGAGCAGTACTTC.

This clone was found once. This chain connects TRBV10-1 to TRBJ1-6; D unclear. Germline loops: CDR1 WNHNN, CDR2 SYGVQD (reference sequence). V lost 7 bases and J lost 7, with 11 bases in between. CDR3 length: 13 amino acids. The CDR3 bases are TGCGCCAGCACCTTGGGTCGAAATTCACCCCTCCACTTT. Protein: CASTLGRNSPLHF.

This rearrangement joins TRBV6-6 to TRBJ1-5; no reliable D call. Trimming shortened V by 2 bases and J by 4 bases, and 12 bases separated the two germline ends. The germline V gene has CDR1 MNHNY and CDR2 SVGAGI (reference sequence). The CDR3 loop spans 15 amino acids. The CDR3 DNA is TGTGCCAGCAGTTACCCCGGACGGTCAAATCAGCCCCAGCATTTT. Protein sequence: CASSYPGRSNQPQHF.

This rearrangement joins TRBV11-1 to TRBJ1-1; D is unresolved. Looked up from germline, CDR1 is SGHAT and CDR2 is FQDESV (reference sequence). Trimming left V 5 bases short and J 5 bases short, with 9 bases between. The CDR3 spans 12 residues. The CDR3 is CASSLSRTEAFF. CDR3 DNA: TGTGCCAGCAGCCTCAGTAGGACTGAAGCTTTCTTT.

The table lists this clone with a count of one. The CDR3 loop is CASSPPLGETQYF. CDR3 in DNA: TGTGCCAGCAGTCCCCCACTAGGAGAGACCCAGTACTTC. The J gene is TRBJ2-5, the V gene TRBV28, with D perhaps TRBD2 (5 bases). The V gene's germline CDR1 is MDHEN and CDR2 SYDVKM. With 5 bases removed from V and 4 bases from J, the gap between germline ends came to 11 bases. The CDR3 runs to 13 residues. Variable domain in full (rest from reference TRBV28 and TRBJ2-5): DVKVTQSSRYLVKRTGEKVFLECVQDMDHENMFWYRQDPGLGLRLIYFSYDVKMKEKGDIPEGYSVSREKKERFSLILESASTNQTSMYLCASSPPLGETQYFGPGTRLLVL.

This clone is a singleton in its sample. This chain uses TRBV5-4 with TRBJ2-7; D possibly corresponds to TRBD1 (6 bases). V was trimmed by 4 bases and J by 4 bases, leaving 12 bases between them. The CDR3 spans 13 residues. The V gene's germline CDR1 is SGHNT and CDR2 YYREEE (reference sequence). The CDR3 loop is CASSPTGTYEQYF. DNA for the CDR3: TGTGCCAGCAGCCCGACAGGCACTTACGAGCAGTACTTC.

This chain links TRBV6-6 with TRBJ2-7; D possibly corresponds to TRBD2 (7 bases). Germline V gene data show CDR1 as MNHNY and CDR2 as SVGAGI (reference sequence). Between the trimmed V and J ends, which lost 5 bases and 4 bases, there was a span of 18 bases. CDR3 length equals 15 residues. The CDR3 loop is CASSTPRGAGYEQYF. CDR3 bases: TGTGCCAGCAGTACCCCTCGGGGGGCGGGTTACGAGCAGTACTTC.

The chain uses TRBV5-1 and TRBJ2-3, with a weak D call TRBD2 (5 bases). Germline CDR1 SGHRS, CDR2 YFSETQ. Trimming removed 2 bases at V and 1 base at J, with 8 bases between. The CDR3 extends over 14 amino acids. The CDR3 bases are TGCGCCAGCAGCTTATCTAGCCGCACAGATACGCAGTATTTT. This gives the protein CASSLSSRTDTQYF.